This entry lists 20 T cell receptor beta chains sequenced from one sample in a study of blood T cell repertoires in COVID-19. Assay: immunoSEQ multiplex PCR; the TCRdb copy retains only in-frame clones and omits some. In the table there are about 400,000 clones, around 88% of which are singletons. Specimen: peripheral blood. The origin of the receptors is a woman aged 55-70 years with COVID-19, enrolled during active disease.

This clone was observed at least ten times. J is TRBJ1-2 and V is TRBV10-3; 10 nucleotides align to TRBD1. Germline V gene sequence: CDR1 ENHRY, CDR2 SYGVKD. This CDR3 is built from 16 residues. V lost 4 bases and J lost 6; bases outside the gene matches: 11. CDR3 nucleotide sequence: TGTGCCATCAGTGTACGACAGGGGGCGAGAGGGGATGGCTACACCTTC. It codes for CAISVRQGARGDGYTF.

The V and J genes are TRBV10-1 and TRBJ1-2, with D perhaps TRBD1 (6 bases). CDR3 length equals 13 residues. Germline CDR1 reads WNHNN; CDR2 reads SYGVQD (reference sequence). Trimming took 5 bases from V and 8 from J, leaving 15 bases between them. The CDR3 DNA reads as TGCGCCAGCAGTCCCGACAGGTCAAGAGGCTACACCTTC. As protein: CASSPDRSRGYTF.

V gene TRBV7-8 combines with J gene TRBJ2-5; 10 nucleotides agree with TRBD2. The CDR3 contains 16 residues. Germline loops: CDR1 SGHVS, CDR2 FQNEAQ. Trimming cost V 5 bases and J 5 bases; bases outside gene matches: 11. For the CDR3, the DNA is TGTGCCAGCAGCAAAGCTAGCGGGGGCCCCCAGGAGACCCAGTACTTC. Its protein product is CASSKASGGPQETQYF.

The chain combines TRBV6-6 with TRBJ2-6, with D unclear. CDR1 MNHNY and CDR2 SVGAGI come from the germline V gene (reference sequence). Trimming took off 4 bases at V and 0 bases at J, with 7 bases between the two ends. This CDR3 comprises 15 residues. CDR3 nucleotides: TGTGCCAGCAGTTCACACAGCTCTGGGGCCAACGTCCTGACTTTC. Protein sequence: CASSSHSSGANVLTF.

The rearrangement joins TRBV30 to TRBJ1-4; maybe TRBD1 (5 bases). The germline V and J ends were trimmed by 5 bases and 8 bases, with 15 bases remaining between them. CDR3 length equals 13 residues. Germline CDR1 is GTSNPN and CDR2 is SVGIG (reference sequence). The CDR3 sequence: CAWEGRGEEKLFF. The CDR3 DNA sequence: TGTGCCTGGGAGGGACGGGGGGAGGAAAAACTGTTTTTT.

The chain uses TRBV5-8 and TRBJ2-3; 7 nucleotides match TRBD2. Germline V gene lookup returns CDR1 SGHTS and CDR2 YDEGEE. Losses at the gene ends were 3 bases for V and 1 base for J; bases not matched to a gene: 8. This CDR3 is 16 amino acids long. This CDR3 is CASSWGSGRGTDTQYF. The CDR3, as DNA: TGTGCCAGCAGCTGGGGTAGCGGGCGGGGCACAGATACGCAGTATTTT.

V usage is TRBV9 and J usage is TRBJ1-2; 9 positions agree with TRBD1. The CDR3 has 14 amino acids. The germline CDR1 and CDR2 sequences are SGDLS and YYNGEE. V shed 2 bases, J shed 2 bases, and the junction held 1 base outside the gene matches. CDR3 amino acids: CASSVGTGNYGYTF. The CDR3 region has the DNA TGTGCCAGCAGCGTCGGGACAGGGAACTATGGCTACACCTTC.

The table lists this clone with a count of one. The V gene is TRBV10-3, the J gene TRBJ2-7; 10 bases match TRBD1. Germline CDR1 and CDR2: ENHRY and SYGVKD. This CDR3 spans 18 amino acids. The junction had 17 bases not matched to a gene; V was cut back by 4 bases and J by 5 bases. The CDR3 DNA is TGTGCCATCAGTGGAAGTCTTTCGACAGGGGGCAAGTTTGACGAGCAGTACTTC. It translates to CAISGSLSTGGKFDEQYF.

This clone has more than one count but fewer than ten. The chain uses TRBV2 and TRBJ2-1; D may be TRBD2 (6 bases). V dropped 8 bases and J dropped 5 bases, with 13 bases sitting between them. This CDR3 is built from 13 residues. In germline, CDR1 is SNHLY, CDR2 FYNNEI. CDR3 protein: CASLGLRHNEQFF. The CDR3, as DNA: TGTGCCAGCCTTGGACTAAGGCACAATGAGCAGTTCTTC.

The CDR3 here is CASSTGGASQETQYF. CDR3 coding DNA: TGTGCCAGCAGTACAGGGGGTGCCAGCCAAGAGACCCAGTACTTC. The chain couples TRBV6-5 to TRBJ2-5, with 8 bases matching TRBD1. The CDR3 is 15 residues long. Germline CDR1 is MNHEY and CDR2 is SVGAGI. Trimming at V came to 5 bases and at J to 1 base, leaving 6 bases not matched to a gene.

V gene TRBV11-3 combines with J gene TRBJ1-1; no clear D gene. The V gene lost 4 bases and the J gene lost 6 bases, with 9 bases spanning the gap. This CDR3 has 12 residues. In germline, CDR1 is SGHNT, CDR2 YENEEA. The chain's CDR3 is CASSSTYSEAFF. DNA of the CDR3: TGTGCCAGCAGCTCGACATATTCTGAAGCTTTCTTT.

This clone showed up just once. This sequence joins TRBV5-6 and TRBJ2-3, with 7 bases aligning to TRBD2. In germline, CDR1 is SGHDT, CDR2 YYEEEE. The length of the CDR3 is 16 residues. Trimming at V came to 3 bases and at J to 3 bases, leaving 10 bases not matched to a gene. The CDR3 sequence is CASSSESGAGTDTQYF. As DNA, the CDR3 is TGTGCCAGCAGCTCCGAGAGCGGGGCGGGGACAGATACGCAGTATTTT.

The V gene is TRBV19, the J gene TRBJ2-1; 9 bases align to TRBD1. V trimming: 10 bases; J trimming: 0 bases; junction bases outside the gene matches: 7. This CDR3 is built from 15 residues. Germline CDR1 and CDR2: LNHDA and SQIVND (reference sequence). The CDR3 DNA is TGTGCCACGGACAGGGGTTTTAGCTCCTACAATGAGCAGTTCTTC. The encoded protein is CATDRGFSSYNEQFF.

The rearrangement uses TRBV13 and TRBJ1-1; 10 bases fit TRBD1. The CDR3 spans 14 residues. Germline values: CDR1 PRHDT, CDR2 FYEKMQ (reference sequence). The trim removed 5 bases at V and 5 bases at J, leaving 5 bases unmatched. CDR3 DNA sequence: TGTGCCAGCAGCCTTGGGACAGGGGTGACTGAAGCTTTCTTT. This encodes CASSLGTGVTEAFF. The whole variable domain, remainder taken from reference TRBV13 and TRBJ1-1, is AAGVIQSPRHLIKEKRETATLKCYPIPRHDTVYWYQQGPGQDPQFLISFYEKMQSDKGSIPDRFSAQQFSDYHSELNMSSLELGDSALYFCASSLGTGVTEAFFGQGTRLTVV.

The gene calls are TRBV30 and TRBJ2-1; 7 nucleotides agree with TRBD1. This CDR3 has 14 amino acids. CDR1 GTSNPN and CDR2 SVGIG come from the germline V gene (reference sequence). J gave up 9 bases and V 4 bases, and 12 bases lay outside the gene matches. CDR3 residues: CAWKRTGLGGEQFF. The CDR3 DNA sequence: TGTGCCTGGAAAAGGACAGGCCTTGGGGGTGAGCAGTTCTTC.

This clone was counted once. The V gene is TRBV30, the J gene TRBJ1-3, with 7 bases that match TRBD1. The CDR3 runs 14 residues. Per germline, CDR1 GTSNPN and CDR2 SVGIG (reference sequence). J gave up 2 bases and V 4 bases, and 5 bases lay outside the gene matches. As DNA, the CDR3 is TGTGCCTGGATGAAGAGGGGGCCTGGAAACACCATATATTTT. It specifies CAWMKRGPGNTIYF.

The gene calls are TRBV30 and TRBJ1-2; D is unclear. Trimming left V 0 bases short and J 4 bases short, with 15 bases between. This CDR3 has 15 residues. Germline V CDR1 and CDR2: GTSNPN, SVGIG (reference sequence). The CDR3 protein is CAWSVPWATTYGYTF. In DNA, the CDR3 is TGTGCCTGGAGTGTACCGTGGGCCACCACCTATGGCTACACCTTC.

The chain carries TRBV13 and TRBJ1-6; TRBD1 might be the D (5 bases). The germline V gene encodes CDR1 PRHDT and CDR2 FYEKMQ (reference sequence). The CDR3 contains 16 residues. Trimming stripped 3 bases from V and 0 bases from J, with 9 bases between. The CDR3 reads CASSLGGSSYNSPLHF. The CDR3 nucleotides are TGTGCCAGCAGCTTGGGGGGGAGCTCCTATAATTCACCCCTCCACTTT.

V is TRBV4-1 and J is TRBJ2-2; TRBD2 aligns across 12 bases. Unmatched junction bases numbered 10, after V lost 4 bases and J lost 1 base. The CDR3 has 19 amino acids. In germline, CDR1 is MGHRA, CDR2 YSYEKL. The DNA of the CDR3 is TGCGCCAGCAGCCGCAGGGAACTAGCGGGGGGAGGGAACACCGGGGAGCTGTTTTTT. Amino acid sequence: CASSRRELAGGGNTGELFF.

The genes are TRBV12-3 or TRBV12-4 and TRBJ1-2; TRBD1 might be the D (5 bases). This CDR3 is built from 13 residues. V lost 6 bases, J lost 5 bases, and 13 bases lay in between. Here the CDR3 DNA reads TGTGCCAGCAGCCGTGGGGGAGGGTATGGCTACACCTTC. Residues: CASSRGGGYGYTF.